One TCR beta chain is described in this entry. Amplification used 60 Vbeta primers and 13 Jbeta primers. Sequencing was performed with immunoSEQ multiplex PCR; in TCRdb, only in-frame clones are kept and a portion is missing. The sample contains around 180,000 clones, under 85% of which appear only once. The sample is drawn from a study of cytomegalovirus exposure and HLA in healthy donors. Trimming removed 6 bases at V and 0 bases at J, with 12 bases between. Germline values: CDR1 MNHEY, CDR2 SVGAGI. There are 15 residues in the CDR3. The V call is TRBV6-5, the J call TRBJ1-3, with unresolved D. Sequences were obtained from PBMCs. The receptor was derived from a man aged 18 to 29 in good health and CMV-seronegative. CDR3 amino acids: CASRGGWGSGNTIYF. The CDR3 nucleotides read TGTGCCAGCAGGGGAGGCTGGGGCTCTGGAAACACCATATATTTT.